The 26 T cell receptor beta chains reported below all come from one sample, sequenced in a study of blood T cell repertoires in COVID-19. Only in-frame clones appear in the TCRdb table, and some are missing; sequencing was by immunoSEQ multiplex PCR. The data show about 200,000 clones, under 90% seen once. The sample was peripheral blood. These receptors all stem from a woman older than 75 with COVID-19, enrolled during active disease.

The V call is TRBV10-3, the J call TRBJ2-1, with 13 bases identical to TRBD2. CDR1 ENHRY and CDR2 SYGVKD come from the germline V gene. V gave up 6 bases and J gave up 5 bases; unmatched junction bases: 4. The CDR3 covers 15 residues. This CDR3 is CAISRGLAGDNEQFF. The CDR3 DNA reads TGTGCCATCAGCAGAGGACTAGCGGGAGACAATGAGCAGTTCTTC.

The sample holds a few counts of this clone. Different DNA sequences within this sample yield the same CDR3. The J gene is TRBJ2-5, the V gene TRBV7-3; the D gene is possibly TRBD1 (6 bases). Trimming removed 2 bases at V and 5 bases at J, with 12 bases between. The CDR3 runs to 14 residues. Germline V gives CDR1 SGHTA, CDR2 FQGTGA. In nucleotides, the CDR3 is TGTGCCAGCAGCTTATCGGGCCAGGGGGAGACCCAGTACTTC. Translating it yields CASSLSGQGETQYF.

Details on this clone: The junction does not match germline at one end; this may be a read error. This chain uses TRBV5-1 with TRBJ1-6; a weak D match, TRBD1 (5 bases). The length of the CDR3 is 13 residues. Germline V CDR1 and CDR2: SGHRS, YFSETQ. In DNA, the CDR3 is TGCGCCAGCGCCCAAACCCCTACCTCCATCGGACATTTT. Its translation: CASAQTPTSIGHF.

This clone was seen repeatedly, ten times or more. The chain employs TRBV12-5 and TRBJ2-1; the D is unclear. V lost 1 base to trimming and J lost 7 bases, with 5 bases between them. Germline lookup yields CDR1 LGHNT and CDR2 FRNRAP. CDR3 size: 12 residues. Written as DNA, the CDR3 is TGTGCTAGTGGTTTGGCCCGGAATGAGCAGTTCTTC. Protein sequence: CASGLARNEQFF.

The chain is built from TRBV2 and TRBJ2-7; D ambiguous. The CDR3 extends over 12 amino acids. Germline CDR1 and CDR2: SNHLY and FYNNEI. V lost 7 bases and J 6 bases, leaving 13 bases between the germline ends. The CDR3 sequence: CASKPRLGEQYF. As DNA, the CDR3 is TGTGCCAGCAAGCCCAGGCTGGGCGAGCAGTACTTC.

This rearrangement joins TRBV2 to TRBJ2-1; 13 bases match TRBD2. Germline CDR1 is SNHLY and CDR2 is FYNNEI. V trimming: 8 bases; J trimming: 4 bases; junction bases outside the gene matches: 11. CDR3 size: 17 residues. The CDR3 sequence: CASSPQGLAGVYNEQFF. CDR3 DNA: TGTGCCAGCTCCCCACAAGGACTAGCGGGGGTATACAATGAGCAGTTCTTC.

The CDR3 here is CASSLVPGQGEQYF. The CDR3 region has the DNA TGCGCCAGCAGCTTGGTTCCGGGTCAGGGCGAGCAGTACTTC. The chain joins TRBV5-1 to TRBJ2-7; TRBD1 might be the D (5 bases). The CDR3 length is 14 residues. The V gene lost 0 bases and the J gene lost 6 bases, with 13 bases spanning the gap. Germline CDR1 SGHRS, CDR2 YFSETQ. Full variable domain (outside the CDR3, taken from reference TRBV5-1 and TRBJ2-7): KAGVTQTPRYLIKTRGQQVTLSCSPISGHRSVSWYQQTPGQGLQFLFEYFSETQRNKGNFPGRFSGRQFSNSRSEMNVSTLELGDSALYLCASSLVPGQGEQYFGPGTRLTVT.

V gene TRBV3-1 (or the pseudogene TRBV3-2) combines with J gene TRBJ2-5; 10 bases are a match to TRBD2. CDR1 is LGHDT, CDR2 YNNKEL, per germline (reference sequence). Trimming cost V 4 bases and J 5 bases; bases outside gene matches: 10. The CDR3 covers 16 residues. The CDR3 sequence: CASSPYLAGGRETQYF. In nucleotides, the CDR3 is TGTGCCAGCAGCCCCTATTTAGCGGGGGGTCGGGAGACCCAGTACTTC.

The chain employs TRBV9 and TRBJ1-5; D gene unclear. The ends were cut back, 3 bases at V and 4 bases at J, with 8 bases in the middle. Germline loops: CDR1 SGDLS, CDR2 YYNGEE. This CDR3 is 13 amino acids long. CDR3 sequence reads: CASSAALNQPQHF. In DNA form, the CDR3 reads TGTGCCAGCAGCGCTGCTCTAAATCAGCCCCAGCATTTT.

This sequence joins TRBV29-1 and TRBJ1-1; TRBD1 aligns across 10 bases. Germline V gives CDR1 SQVTM, CDR2 ANQGSEA. The CDR3 sequence is 15 residues long. J lost 10 bases, V lost 4 bases, and 15 bases had no gene match. The CDR3 coding sequence is TGCAGCGTTGTCCCAACCGGGACAGGGGTAGTGGTAGCTTTCTTT. It encodes CSVVPTGTGVVVAFF.

The rearrangement uses TRBV3-1 (or the pseudogene TRBV3-2) and TRBJ2-6; 10 bases map to TRBD1. Per germline, CDR1 LGHDT and CDR2 YNNKEL (reference sequence). V shed 1 base and J 2 bases; nucleotides not matched to a gene: 2. This CDR3 spans 17 amino acids. CDR3 nucleotides: TGTGCCAGCAGCCAAGGACAGGGGGCCCCTGGGGCCAACGTCCTGACTTTC. This sequence encodes CASSQGQGAPGANVLTF.

A remark on this clone: The sample has other DNA sequences that encode this CDR3 too. The chain joins TRBV6-5 to TRBJ2-1, with D possibly TRBD2 on 5 matching bases. V lost 3 bases, J lost 9 bases, and 9 bases lay in between. The CDR3 totals 12 residues. CDR1 and CDR2 (germline): MNHEY, SVGAGI. The CDR3 loop is CASSYSRGEQFF. In DNA, the CDR3 is TGTGCCAGCAGTTATTCACGGGGTGAGCAGTTCTTC.

The J gene is TRBJ1-3, the V gene TRBV27; D is undetermined. Germline V gene data show CDR1 as MNHEY and CDR2 as SMNVEV (reference sequence). This CDR3 is built from 13 residues. Deletions cut 3 bases from V and 4 bases from J, with 7 bases between. The CDR3 coding sequence is TGTGCCAGCAGTTTTTCCTACGGAAACACCATATATTTT. Translating it yields CASSFSYGNTIYF.

The V and J genes are TRBV9 and TRBJ2-1; 9 bases are a match to TRBD1. After removal of 0 bases from V and 8 bases from J, the junction contained 3 bases not matched to a gene. The CDR3 totals 14 residues. Germline lookup yields CDR1 SGDLS and CDR2 YYNGEE. This CDR3 is CASSVGGQGYEQFF. The CDR3, as DNA: TGTGCCAGCAGCGTAGGAGGACAGGGGTATGAGCAGTTCTTC.

V and J are TRBV5-4 and TRBJ2-7, with D possibly being TRBD1 (5 bases). The CDR3 loop spans 14 amino acids. Germline lookup yields CDR1 SGHNT and CDR2 YYREEE (reference sequence). V dropped 0 bases and J dropped 3 bases, with 10 bases sitting between them. This chain's CDR3 is CASSLGAGNYEQYF. DNA of the CDR3: TGTGCCAGCAGCTTGGGAGCAGGGAACTACGAGCAGTACTTC.

This chain connects TRBV5-5 to TRBJ2-5, with 9 bases lining up with TRBD2. Germline CDR1 reads SGHKS; CDR2 reads YYEKEE (reference sequence). V was pared by 4 bases and J by 3 bases, with 13 bases of the junction left unmatched. The CDR3 has 17 amino acids. The DNA of the CDR3 is TGTGCCAGCAGCCATGTTGCGGGAGGGCCCTCGGAAGAGACCCAGTACTTC. It specifies CASSHVAGGPSEETQYF.

V and J are TRBV3-1 (or the pseudogene TRBV3-2) and TRBJ2-3; TRBD2 aligns across 7 bases. Germline V gene data show CDR1 as LGHDT and CDR2 as YNNKEL (reference sequence). The CDR3 is 17 amino acids. J lost 0 bases, V lost 1 base, and 7 bases had no gene match. The CDR3 DNA follows: TGTGCCAGCAGCCAAGGGGTTAGCGGGCTGAGCACAGATACGCAGTATTTT. It yields the protein CASSQGVSGLSTDTQYF.

The DNA of the CDR3 is TGTGCCAGCAGCTTGGCCTGGACAGGGGGGAATGGCTACACCTTC. It is translated as CASSLAWTGGNGYTF. The chain joins TRBV7-2 to TRBJ1-2; 10 positions agree with TRBD1. The CDR3 runs 15 residues. Germline CDR1 is SGHTA and CDR2 is FQGNSA. After removal of 3 bases from V and 6 bases from J, the junction contained 7 bases not matched to a gene.

The rearrangement links TRBV12-3 or TRBV12-4 to TRBJ1-1; D is uncertain. The CDR3 runs to 13 residues. V lost 4 bases and J lost 8, with 14 bases in between. The CDR3 protein is CASSSGRGAEAFF. The CDR3 nucleotides are TGTGCCAGCAGTTCCGGACGGGGAGCAGAAGCTTTCTTT.

V usage is TRBV10-3 and J usage is TRBJ1-1; unclear D gene. The CDR3 covers 15 residues. V was shortened by 0 bases and J by 5 bases, with 13 bases between the two germline ends. Germline lookup yields CDR1 ENHRY and CDR2 SYGVKD. The CDR3 reads CAISESSVMETEAFF. The CDR3 DNA sequence: TGTGCCATCAGTGAGTCCTCGGTCATGGAGACTGAAGCTTTCTTT.

The chain recombines TRBV19 with TRBJ2-3; 9 bases are shared with TRBD2. With V trimmed by 5 bases and J by 3 bases, 15 bases remained unmatched. Germline V gene data show CDR1 as LNHDA and CDR2 as SQIVND (reference sequence). CDR3 length: 18 residues. The CDR3 DNA sequence: TGTGCCAGTAGTCTGAGCGGGGGGAGCCTTCTGAGAACAGATACGCAGTATTTT. This translates into CASSLSGGSLLRTDTQYF. Looking up the rest from reference TRBV19 and TRBJ2-3 gives the full variable domain: DGGITQSPKYLFRKEGQNVTLSCEQNLNHDAMYWYRQDPGQGLRLIYYSQIVNDFQKGDIAEGYSVSREKKESFPLTVTSAQKNPTAFYLCASSLSGGSLLRTDTQYFGPGTRLTVL.

V is TRBV3-1 (or the pseudogene TRBV3-2) and J is TRBJ1-5; no reliable D call. Germline V lookup: CDR1 LGHDT, CDR2 YNNKEL (reference sequence). Trimming took 3 bases from V and 9 from J, leaving 15 bases between them. The CDR3 covers 14 residues. CDR3 sequence (DNA): TGTGCCAGCAGCCAGGGCAGGCTGCAATGGCCCCAGCATTTT. Amino acids: CASSQGRLQWPQHF.

The chain combines TRBV13 with TRBJ2-5, with 10 bases lining up with TRBD2. Per germline, CDR1 PRHDT and CDR2 FYEKMQ (reference sequence). The CDR3 loop spans 15 amino acids. V trimming: 5 bases; J trimming: 7 bases; junction bases outside the gene matches: 10. The CDR3 region is CASSEERGGLGTQYF. The CDR3 DNA sequence: TGTGCCAGCAGCGAAGAGCGGGGGGGCCTTGGGACCCAGTACTTC. Full variable domain (remainder filled in from reference TRBV13 and TRBJ2-5): AAGVIQSPRHLIKEKRETATLKCYPIPRHDTVYWYQQGPGQDPQFLISFYEKMQSDKGSIPDRFSAQQFSDYHSELNMSSLELGDSALYFCASSEERGGLGTQYFGPGTRLLVL.

The V and J genes are TRBV5-1 and TRBJ2-2, with D maybe TRBD2 (5 bases). The CDR3 has 17 residues. CDR1 is SGHRS, CDR2 YFSETQ, per germline. The germline V and J ends were trimmed by 2 bases and 0 bases, with 14 bases remaining between them. CDR3 sequence: CASSLRTGSSNTGELFF. Written as DNA, the CDR3 is TGCGCCAGCAGCTTACGGACTGGATCCTCGAACACCGGGGAGCTGTTTTTT.

The J gene is TRBJ2-1, the V gene TRBV7-2, with a possible D match to TRBD2 (5 bases). The CDR3 has 12 amino acids. V was pared by 7 bases and J by 8 bases, with 12 bases between. Germline lookup yields CDR1 SGHTA and CDR2 FQGNSA. The CDR3 DNA reads as TGTGCCAGCATGGCGGGCATCGATGAGCAGTTCTTC. It yields the protein CASMAGIDEQFF.

This clone was seen a few times. The rearrangement joins TRBV4-1 to TRBJ1-2; 7 nucleotides align to TRBD1. J gave up 2 bases and V 4 bases, and 1 base lay outside the gene matches. The germline gives CDR1 MGHRA, CDR2 YSYEKL. The CDR3 length is 13 residues. The CDR3 DNA sequence: TGCGCCAGCAGCCCACAGGGGAACTATGGCTACACCTTC. Translating gives CASSPQGNYGYTF.